The clone carrying this TCR beta chain was detected only once. Its specificity is unknown. Use of 60 Vbeta and 13 Jbeta primers characterized the PCR. Libraries were prepared by immunoSEQ multiplex PCR; TCRdb keeps only in-frame clonotypes and omits some of them. The repertoire holds 150,000 to 200,000 clones, with roughly 80% as singletons. This specimen belongs to a study of cytomegalovirus exposure and HLA in healthy donors. Study as a whole: An analysis done earlier identified approximately 120 million unique TCR beta sequences from 190 million or so T cells.

Study-wide results and caveats: The authors enumerated roughly 160 TCR beta chains as linked to cytomegalovirus. Trimming of TCR beta V- and J-genes showed a link, identified in a later analysis, to a missense DCLRE1C variant. Later on, an analysis found that several of the most significant clusters appeared to be linked to common viral pathogens, which included parvovirus B19.

This CDR3 is built from 17 residues. Unmatched junction bases numbered 11, after V lost 5 bases and J lost 4 bases. Germline CDR1 LNHDA, CDR2 SQIVND (reference sequence). Input material: PBMCs. The origin of this receptor is a man in his fifties in good health and CMV-seronegative. The chain employs TRBV19 and TRBJ1-5, with 10 bases lining up with TRBD1. The CDR3 nucleotides are TGTGCCAGTAGTTCTCCTTACCTGGACAGGGGGAATCAGCCCCAGCATTTT. Protein sequence: CASSSPYLDRGNQPQHF.